This paragraph covers one T cell receptor (beta chain) sequence. Its specificity is not known. This entry belongs to a study of Ad26.COV2.S vaccination and SARS-CoV-2 variants. Study in general: Once or twice, 56 days apart, Ad26.COV2.S was delivered intramuscularly. Overall study results and limits: From the TCR breadth and depth analyses, total T cell responses may have been underestimated.

The CDR3 is 14 residues long. CDR1 and CDR2 (germline): MNHEY, SVGAGI. Between the trimmed V and J ends, which lost 3 bases and 12 bases, there was a span of 15 bases. TCRdb's copy holds only in-frame clones and misses some; the assay was immunoSEQ multiplex PCR. Among hundreds of thousands of clones listed, roughly 84% were seen once. Treatment defined: over 15 received Ad26.COV2.S at low or high dose, single or two shots; about 5 received placebo; per-sample allocation not given. Day 63 following the first vaccine or placebo injection was when the samples were taken. The chain has TRBV6-5 and TRBJ1-6, with D possibly being TRBD1 (6 bases). This receptor was obtained from a person aged 18-65 years who received the Ad26.COV2.S COVID-19 vaccine or a placebo. The sequenced sample was peripheral blood, obtained in a trial of Ad26.COV2.S vaccine versus placebo. The CDR3 sequence is CASSYPEGEEPLHF. DNA for the CDR3: TGTGCCAGCAGTTATCCCGAGGGGGAGGAACCCCTCCACTTT.